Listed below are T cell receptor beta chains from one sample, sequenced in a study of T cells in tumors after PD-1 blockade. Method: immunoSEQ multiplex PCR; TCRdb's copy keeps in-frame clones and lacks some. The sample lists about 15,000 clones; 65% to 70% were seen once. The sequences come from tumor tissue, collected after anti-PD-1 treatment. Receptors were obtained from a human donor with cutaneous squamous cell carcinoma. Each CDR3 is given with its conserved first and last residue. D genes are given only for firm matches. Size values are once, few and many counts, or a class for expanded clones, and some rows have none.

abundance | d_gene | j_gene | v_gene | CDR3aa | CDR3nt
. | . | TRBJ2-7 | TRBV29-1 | CSVVSGSYEQYF | TGCAGCGTTGTATCGGGCTCCTACGAGCAGTACTTC
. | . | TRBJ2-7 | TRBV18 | CASSPTDGYEQYF | TGTGCCAGCTCACCGACAGACGGCTACGAGCAGTACTTC
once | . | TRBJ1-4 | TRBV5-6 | CASSQRGAREKLFF | TGTGCCAGCAGCCAGCGGGGGGCCCGAGAAAAACTGTTTTTT
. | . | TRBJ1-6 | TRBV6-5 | CASSYSGSPHNSPLHF | TGTGCCAGCAGTTATTCGGGGAGCCCACATAATTCACCCCTCCACTTT
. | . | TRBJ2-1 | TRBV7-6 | CASSLVGSSYNEQFF | TGTGCCAGCAGCTTAGTCGGGAGCTCCTACAATGAGCAGTTCTTC
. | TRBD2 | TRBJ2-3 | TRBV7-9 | CASSPTSGGRDTQYF | TGTGCCAGCAGCCCGACTAGCGGGGGACGCGATACGCAGTATTTT
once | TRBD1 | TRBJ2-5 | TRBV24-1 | CATSDTDRAGKRVKETQYF | TGTGCCACCAGTGACACGGACAGGGCGGGGAAGAGAGTCAAAGAGACCCAGTACTTC
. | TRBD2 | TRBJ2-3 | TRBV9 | CASSLTSGGPLSTDTQYF | TGTGCCAGCAGCTTAACTAGCGGGGGGCCCCTTAGCACAGATACGCAGTATTTT
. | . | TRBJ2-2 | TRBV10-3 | CAISSGLSANTGELFF | TGTGCCATCAGTAGCGGACTCAGCGCTAACACCGGGGAGCTGTTTTTT
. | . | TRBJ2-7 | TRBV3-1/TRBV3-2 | CASSPPGNSYEQYF | TGTGCCAGCAGCCCGCCGGGGAACTCCTACGAGCAGTACTTC
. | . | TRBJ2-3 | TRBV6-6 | CATRGGADTQYF | TGTGCCACCAGGGGGGGGGCAGATACGCAGTATTTT
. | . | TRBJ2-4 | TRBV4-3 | CASSQERRDIQYF | TGCGCCAGCAGCCAAGAGAGAAGGGACATTCAGTACTTC
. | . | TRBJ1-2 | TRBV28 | CASSINAGVVGAAYGYTF | TGTGCCAGCAGCATCAATGCAGGGGTAGTGGGTGCGGCCTATGGCTACACCTTC
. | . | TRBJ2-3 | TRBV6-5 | CASRRDQSSTDTQYF | TGTGCCAGCAGAAGGGACCAATCTTCCACAGATACGCAGTATTTT
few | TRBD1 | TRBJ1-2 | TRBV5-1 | CASSLTGGDGYTF | TGCGCCAGCAGCTTGACAGGGGGCGATGGCTACACCTTC
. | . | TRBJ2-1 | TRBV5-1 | CASSLAGPPQYNEQFF | TGCGCCAGCAGCTTGGCCGGGCCACCCCAATACAATGAGCAGTTCTTC
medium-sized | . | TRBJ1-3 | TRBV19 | CAIRPGSSGNTIYF | TGTGCCATTCGTCCAGGATCCTCTGGAAACACCATATATTTT
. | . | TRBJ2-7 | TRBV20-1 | CSAKKPGEQYF | TGCAGTGCTAAAAAGCCAGGGGAGCAGTACTTC
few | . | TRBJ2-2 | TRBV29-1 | CSVERAVTGELFF | TGCAGCGTTGAACGGGCGGTCACCGGGGAGCTGTTTTTT
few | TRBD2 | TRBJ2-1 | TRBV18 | CASSRSGGYYNEQFF | TGTGCCAGCTCACGGAGCGGGGGATACTACAATGAGCAGTTCTTC
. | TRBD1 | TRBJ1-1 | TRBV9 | CASSDRQGVSTEAFF | TGTGCCAGCAGCGACCGACAGGGGGTTAGCACTGAAGCTTTCTTT
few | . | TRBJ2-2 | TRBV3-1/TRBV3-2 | CASSQFRGFNTGELFF | TGTGCCAGCAGCCAATTTCGGGGGTTTAACACCGGGGAGCTGTTTTTT
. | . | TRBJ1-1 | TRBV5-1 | CASSLGFQEITEAFF | TGCGCCAGCAGCTTGGGTTTCCAGGAGATAACTGAAGCTTTCTTT
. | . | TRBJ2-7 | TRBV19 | CASSMNRDNSYEQYF | TGTGCCAGTAGTATGAACCGGGACAACTCCTACGAGCAGTACTTC
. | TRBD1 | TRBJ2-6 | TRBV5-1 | CASSPGQPSSGANVLTF | TGCGCCAGCAGCCCGGGACAGCCGAGCTCTGGGGCCAACGTCCTGACTTTC
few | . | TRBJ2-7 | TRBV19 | CASSMGSNYEQYF | TGTGCCAGTAGTATGGGGAGTAACTACGAGCAGTACTTC
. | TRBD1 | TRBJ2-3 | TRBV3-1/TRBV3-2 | CASSPWTGSDTQYF | TGTGCCAGCAGCCCGTGGACAGGGTCAGATACGCAGTATTTT
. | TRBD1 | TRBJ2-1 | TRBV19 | CASTPPGRGLANEQFF | TGTGCCAGTACTCCCCCCGGCAGGGGGTTGGCCAATGAGCAGTTCTTC
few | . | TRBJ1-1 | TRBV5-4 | CASSSGAANTEAFF | TGTGCCAGCAGCTCTGGAGCGGCGAACACTGAAGCTTTCTTT
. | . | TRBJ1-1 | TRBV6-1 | CASSEVQLNTEAFF | TGTGCCAGCAGTGAAGTACAGCTTAACACTGAAGCTTTCTTT
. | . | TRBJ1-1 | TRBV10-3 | CAISSQGHTEAFF | TGTGCCATCAGTTCTCAGGGACACACTGAAGCTTTCTTT
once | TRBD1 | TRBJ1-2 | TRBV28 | CASSTRGLGYTF | TGTGCCAGCAGTACCAGGGGGCTCGGCTACACCTTC
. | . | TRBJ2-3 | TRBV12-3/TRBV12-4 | CASSSAGAVPQYF | TGTGCCAGCAGTTCCGCGGGGGCGGTCCCGCAGTATTTT
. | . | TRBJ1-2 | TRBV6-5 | CASSPKAGDNYGYTF | TGTGCCAGCAGTCCTAAGGCAGGAGACAACTATGGCTACACCTTC
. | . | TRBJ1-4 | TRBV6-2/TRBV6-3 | CASSRQNEKLFF | TGTGCCAGCAGCAGACAGAATGAAAAACTGTTTTTT
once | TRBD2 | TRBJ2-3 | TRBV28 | CASRLAGYSTDTQYF | TGTGCCAGCAGACTAGCGGGCTATAGCACAGATACGCAGTATTTT
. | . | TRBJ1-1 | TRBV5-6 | CASSSVRLGSGAFF | TGTGCCAGCAGCTCAGTCCGCCTAGGATCTGGGGCTTTCTTT
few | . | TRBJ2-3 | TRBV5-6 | CASSGQLDTDTQYF | TGTGCCAGCAGCGGACAGTTAGACACAGATACGCAGTATTTT
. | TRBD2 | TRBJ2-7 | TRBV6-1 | CASSETPRYRDYLPYEQYF | TGTGCCAGCAGTGAAACCCCCAGATATCGGGACTACCTCCCCTACGAGCAGTACTTC
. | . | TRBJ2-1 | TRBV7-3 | CASSLQVGSDEQFF | TGTGCCAGCAGCCTTCAGGTTGGTTCCGATGAGCAGTTCTTC
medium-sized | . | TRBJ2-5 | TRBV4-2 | CASSQDPWTRETQYF | TGTGCCAGCAGCCAAGATCCTTGGACACGGGAGACCCAGTACTTC
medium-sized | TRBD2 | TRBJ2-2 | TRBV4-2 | CASSQESSGRSGELFF | TGTGCCAGCAGCCAAGAATCTAGCGGGAGAAGCGGGGAGCTGTTTTTT
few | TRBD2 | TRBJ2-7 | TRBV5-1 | CASSLPPRLAGRNSYEQYF | TGCGCCAGCAGCTTGCCCCCGCGACTAGCGGGCCGCAACTCCTACGAGCAGTACTTC
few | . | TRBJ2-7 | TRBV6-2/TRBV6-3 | CASSYSVTINSYEQYF | TGTGCCAGCAGTTACTCTGTGACTATCAACTCCTACGAGCAGTACTTC
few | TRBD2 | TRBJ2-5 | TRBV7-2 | CASSLAPYSAGGPQETQYF | TGTGCCAGCAGCTTAGCGCCTTACTCAGCGGGGGGCCCCCAAGAGACCCAGTACTTC
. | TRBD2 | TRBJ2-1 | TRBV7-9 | CASSSWTSGGAGEQFF | TGTGCCAGCAGCTCGTGGACTAGCGGGGGGGCTGGTGAGCAGTTCTTC
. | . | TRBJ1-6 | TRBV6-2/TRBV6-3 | CASSSLNSPLHF | TGTGCCAGCAGTTCATTAAATTCACCCCTCCACTTT
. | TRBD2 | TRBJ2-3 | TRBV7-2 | CASSLRPSGGSTDTQYF | TGTGCCAGCAGCTTAAGGCCTAGCGGAGGGAGCACAGATACGCAGTATTTT